This TCR beta chain was obtained from a study of read filtering for tumor transcriptome and immune sequencing. Across the whole study: Patients were 17 male and 13 to 15 female, mean age around 66 years, range roughly 47 to 85.

Molecular barcoded adaptors covering alpha/delta and beta/gamma chains were used on approximately 440 ng RNA. Each CDR3 protein is one row after TCRdb ran MiXCR on the reads. This table has approximately 140,000 distinct CDR3 sequences, over 10% appearing once. Study-level results: The CD138-negative fraction was mixed bone marrow immune cells, not pure T cells. About four fifths of IR-seq clonotypes had a single read, yet these held around 4% of reads.

This clonotype came up many times. The antigen remains undetermined. Germline CDR1 reads SQVTM; CDR2 reads ANQGSEA. The V end lost 7 bases, the J end lost 8 bases, and 14 bases lay between the germline ends. The CDR3 length is 11 residues. Sampling of bone marrow took place during active disease in every patient. V and J are TRBV29-1 and TRBJ1-1; D is ambiguous. The TCR sequence derives from a donor over 35 with multiple myeloma. Material: a population of CD138-negative cells sorted from bone marrow. CDR3 sequence reads: CSAGIGQEAFF. The CDR3 bases are TGCAGCGCCGGAATAGGGCAAGAAGCTTTCTTT.